The rows below give T cell receptor beta chains drawn from one sample of a study of shared clonotypes between healthy human individuals. Here immunoSEQ multiplex PCR was the method, and the copy in TCRdb shows in-frame clones only, minus some. This table has approximately 2.5 million clones, approximately 93% appearing once. Specimen: naive CD4+ T cells from PBMCs. The receptors shown here come from a man aged 18 to 29 in good health. Some clones in this sample may be carry-over from other donors' samples. The CDR3 runs from the conserved cysteine through the conserved F or W. D genes are given only for firm matches. The size field is filled for only some rows; it gives once, few, many or a size class.

size	J	V	D	CDR3	DNA
.	TRBJ2-7	TRBV6-1	.	CASRLWTIPYEQYF	TGTGCCAGCAGGCTCTGGACTATCCCTTACGAGCAGTACTTC
.	TRBJ1-3	TRBV6-5	TRBD1	CASSYLDRGRTNTIYF	TGTGCCAGCAGTTACTTGGACAGGGGGCGGACAAACACCATATATTTT
.	TRBJ2-1	TRBV28	TRBD2	CASSPGGGRGNEQFF	TGTGCCAGCAGCCCCGGTGGCGGGAGAGGGAATGAGCAGTTCTTC
.	TRBJ2-5	TRBV5-1	.	CASSLIRTQETQYF	TGCGCCAGCAGCTTGATACGGACCCAAGAGACCCAGTACTTC
.	TRBJ1-3	TRBV5-1	TRBD1	CASSLEGARGNTIYF	TGCGCCAGCAGCTTGGAGGGGGCGCGTGGAAACACCATATATTTT
once	TRBJ2-3	TRBV18	TRBD1	CASSPYGTGPDTQYF	TGTGCCAGCTCACCCTACGGGACAGGGCCAGATACGCAGTATTTT
.	TRBJ1-2	TRBV6-1	TRBD1	CASSARGLYGYTF	TGTGCCAGCAGTGCCAGGGGGCTGTACGGCTACACCTTC
.	TRBJ2-7	TRBV5-4	.	CASSLKTGSYEQYF	TGTGCCAGCAGCTTGAAAACAGGAAGCTACGAGCAGTACTTC
.	TRBJ2-5	TRBV5-1	.	CASSPGAGAQETQYF	TGCGCCAGCAGCCCGGGGGCGGGGGCCCAAGAGACCCAGTACTTC
once	TRBJ2-2	TRBV2	.	CASRGEAGELFF	TGTGCCAGTAGGGGAGAGGCCGGGGAGCTGTTTTTT
.	TRBJ1-2	TRBV6-1	.	CASSENTATGYTF	TGTGCCAGCAGTGAAAACACAGCAACTGGCTACACCTTC
once	TRBJ2-3	TRBV9	.	CASSGRLASSTDTQYF	TGTGCCAGCAGCGGCCGGCTAGCATCTAGCACAGATACGCAGTATTTT
.	TRBJ1-4	TRBV6-5	.	CASSYSGEKLFF	TGTGCCAGCAGTTACTCTGGCGAAAAACTGTTTTTT
.	TRBJ2-1	TRBV23-1	.	CASSRNEQFF	TGCGCCAGCTCGAGGAATGAGCAGTTCTTC
.	TRBJ2-5	TRBV7-9	TRBD1	CASSQPGQGAAQETQYF	TGTGCCAGCAGCCAACCGGGACAGGGGGCCGCCCAAGAGACCCAGTACTTC
.	TRBJ2-6	TRBV9	.	CASSVDPRETGANVLTF	TGTGCCAGCAGCGTAGACCCGAGGGAGACTGGGGCCAACGTCCTGACTTTC
.	TRBJ1-2	TRBV5-1	TRBD1	CASSPGTGVYGYTF	TGCGCCAGCAGCCCAGGGACAGGGGTTTATGGCTACACCTTC
.	TRBJ1-2	TRBV28	.	CASSSGTEARGYTF	TGTGCCAGCAGTTCCGGGACGGAAGCTCGGGGCTACACCTTC
.	TRBJ1-2	TRBV9	.	CASIDRTNYGYTF	TGTGCCAGCATAGACAGAACTAACTATGGCTACACCTTC
.	TRBJ2-5	TRBV19	.	CASSITPPGETQYF	TGTGCCAGTAGTATAACTCCCCCCGGAGAGACCCAGTACTTC
.	TRBJ1-2	TRBV20-1	.	CSAAGTLGYTF	TGCAGTGCTGCCGGGACACTTGGCTACACCTTC
.	TRBJ2-7	TRBV5-8	.	CASSLAGQGWSEQYF	TGTGCCAGCAGCTTGGCCGGCCAGGGGTGGTCCGAGCAGTACTTC
.	TRBJ1-1	TRBV19	.	CASIHQAMNTEAFF	TGTGCCAGTATCCATCAGGCGATGAACACTGAAGCTTTCTTT
.	TRBJ2-1	TRBV2	.	CASSPGTQPEQFF	TGTGCCAGCAGTCCCGGGACTCAACCAGAGCAGTTCTTC
.	TRBJ2-1	TRBV4-3	TRBD1	CASSRDGTVYNEQFF	TGCGCCAGCAGCCGCGATGGGACAGTTTACAATGAGCAGTTCTTC
.	TRBJ2-7	TRBV28	.	CASSLRWVYEQYF	TGTGCCAGCAGTTTAAGGTGGGTCTACGAGCAGTACTTC
.	TRBJ2-3	TRBV7-2	.	CASSLEGLSEAHTQYF	TGTGCCAGCAGCTTAGAGGGGTTGAGCGAGGCGCATACGCAGTATTTT
.	TRBJ2-7	TRBV14	.	CASSRDYEQYF	TGTGCCAGCAGCCGAGACTACGAGCAGTACTTC
.	TRBJ2-3	TRBV4-2	.	CASSQPPDRTDTQYF	TGTGCCAGCAGCCAACCACCCGATCGCACAGATACGCAGTATTTT
.	TRBJ2-7	TRBV5-1	.	CASSLRSSVDNEQYF	TGCGCCAGCAGCTTGAGGTCTAGCGTTGACAACGAGCAGTACTTC
.	TRBJ2-1	TRBV9	.	CASSVAWYNEQFF	TGTGCCAGCAGCGTAGCTTGGTACAATGAGCAGTTCTTC
.	TRBJ1-1	TRBV5-1	.	CASSLAGGGTEAFF	TGCGCCAGCAGCTTGGCTGGGGGAGGCACTGAAGCTTTCTTT
.	TRBJ2-5	TRBV15	.	CATSRDYRETQYF	TGTGCCACCAGCAGAGATTACCGGGAGACCCAGTACTTC
.	TRBJ1-5	TRBV30	.	CAWSSESQPQHF	TGTGCCTGGAGTTCTGAAAGCCAGCCCCAGCATTTT
.	TRBJ2-1	TRBV6-6	.	CASSYPGISYNEQFF	TGTGCCAGCAGTTATCCCGGGATCTCCTACAATGAGCAGTTCTTC
.	TRBJ2-1	TRBV28	TRBD2	CASRAGGVNEQFF	TGTGCCAGCAGAGCGGGGGGGGTCAATGAGCAGTTCTTC
.	TRBJ2-3	TRBV10-3	.	CAISGRSATDTQYF	TGTGCCATCAGTGGTAGGAGTGCCACAGATACGCAGTATTTT
.	TRBJ2-3	TRBV7-2	.	CASSFEVADTQYF	TGTGCCAGCAGCTTCGAGGTGGCAGATACGCAGTATTTT
few	TRBJ1-1	TRBV2	.	CASRGTTEAFF	TGTGCCAGCAGAGGGACCACAGAAGCTTTCTTT
.	TRBJ2-2	TRBV27	.	CASSFRRGGGTGELFF	TGTGCCAGCAGTTTCCGACGAGGGGGTGGAACCGGGGAGCTGTTTTTT
.	TRBJ2-7	TRBV27	.	CASSLRRGSDEQYF	TGTGCCAGCAGCCTCCGTAGAGGGTCAGACGAGCAGTACTTC
.	TRBJ2-1	TRBV5-1	.	CASSLATVMNEQFF	TGCGCCAGCAGCTTGGCCACGGTTATGAATGAGCAGTTCTTC
.	TRBJ2-7	TRBV9	TRBD2	CASSVQRLAGYSEQYF	TGTGCCAGCAGCGTGCAAAGACTAGCGGGGTACAGCGAGCAGTACTTC
.	TRBJ2-7	TRBV18	TRBD1	CASSPIQGARGEQYF	TGTGCCAGCTCACCAATACAGGGGGCCAGGGGCGAGCAGTACTTC
.	TRBJ2-1	TRBV6-6	.	CASSYSGYNEQFF	TGTGCCAGCAGTTACTCCGGATACAATGAGCAGTTCTTC
.	TRBJ2-1	TRBV11-1	.	CASSLELEQFF	TGTGCCAGCAGCTTAGAGCTCGAGCAGTTCTTC